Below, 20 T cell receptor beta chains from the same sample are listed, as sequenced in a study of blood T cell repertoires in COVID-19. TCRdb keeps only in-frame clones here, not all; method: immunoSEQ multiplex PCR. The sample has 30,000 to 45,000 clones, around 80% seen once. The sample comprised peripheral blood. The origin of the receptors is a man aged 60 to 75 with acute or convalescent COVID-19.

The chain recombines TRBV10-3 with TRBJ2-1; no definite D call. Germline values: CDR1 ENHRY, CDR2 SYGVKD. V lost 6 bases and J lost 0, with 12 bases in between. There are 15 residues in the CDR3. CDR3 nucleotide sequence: TGTGCCATCAGAGACACGGCTTTCTCCTACAATGAGCAGTTCTTC. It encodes CAIRDTAFSYNEQFF.

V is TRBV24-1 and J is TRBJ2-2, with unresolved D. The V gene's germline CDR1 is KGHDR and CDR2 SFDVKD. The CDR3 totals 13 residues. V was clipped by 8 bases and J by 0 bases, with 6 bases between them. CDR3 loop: CATTQTNTGELFF. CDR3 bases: TGTGCCACCACCCAAACGAACACCGGGGAGCTGTTTTTT.

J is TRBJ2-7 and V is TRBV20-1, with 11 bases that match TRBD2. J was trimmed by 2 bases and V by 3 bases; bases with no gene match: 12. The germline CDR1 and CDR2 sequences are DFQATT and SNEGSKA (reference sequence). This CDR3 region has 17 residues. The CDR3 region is CSASRRLAGGGAYEQYF. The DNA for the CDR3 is TGCAGTGCTAGTAGGAGGCTAGCGGGAGGAGGGGCCTACGAGCAGTACTTC.

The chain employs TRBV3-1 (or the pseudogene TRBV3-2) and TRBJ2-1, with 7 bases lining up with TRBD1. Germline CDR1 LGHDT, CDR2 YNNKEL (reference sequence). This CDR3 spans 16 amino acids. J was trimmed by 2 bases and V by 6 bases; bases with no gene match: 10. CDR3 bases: TGTGCCAGCAGTCGAATTGGGACAGCTACCTACAATGAGCAGTTCTTC. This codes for CASSRIGTATYNEQFF.

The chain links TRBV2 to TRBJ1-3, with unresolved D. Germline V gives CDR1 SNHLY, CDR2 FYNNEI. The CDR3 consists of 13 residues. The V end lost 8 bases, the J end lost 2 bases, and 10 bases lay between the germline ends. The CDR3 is CASGPPTGNTIYF. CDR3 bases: TGTGCCAGCGGCCCCCCGACTGGAAACACCATATATTTT. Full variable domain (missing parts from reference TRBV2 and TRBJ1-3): EPEVTQTPSHQVTQMGQEVILRCVPISNHLYFYWYRQILGQKVEFLVSFYNNEISEKSEIFDDQFSVERPDGSNFTLKIRSTKLEDSAMYFCASGPPTGNTIYFGEGSWLTVV.

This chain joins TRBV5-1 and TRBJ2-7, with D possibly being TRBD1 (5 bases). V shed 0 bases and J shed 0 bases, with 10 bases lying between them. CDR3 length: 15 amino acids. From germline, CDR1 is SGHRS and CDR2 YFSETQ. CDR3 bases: TGCGCCAGCAGCTTGGCAGGGAAGAGCTCCTACGAGCAGTACTTC. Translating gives CASSLAGKSSYEQYF. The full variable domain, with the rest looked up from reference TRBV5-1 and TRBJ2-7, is KAGVTQTPRYLIKTRGQQVTLSCSPISGHRSVSWYQQTPGQGLQFLFEYFSETQRNKGNFPGRFSGRQFSNSRSEMNVSTLELGDSALYLCASSLAGKSSYEQYFGPGTRLTVT.

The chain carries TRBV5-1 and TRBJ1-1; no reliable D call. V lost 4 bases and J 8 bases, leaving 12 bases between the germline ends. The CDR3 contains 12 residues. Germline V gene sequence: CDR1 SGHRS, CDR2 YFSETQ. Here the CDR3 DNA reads TGCGCCAGCAGCACCGCCGGGGTAGAAGCTTTCTTT. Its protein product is CASSTAGVEAFF. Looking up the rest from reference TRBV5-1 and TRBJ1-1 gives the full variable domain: KAGVTQTPRYLIKTRGQQVTLSCSPISGHRSVSWYQQTPGQGLQFLFEYFSETQRNKGNFPGRFSGRQFSNSRSEMNVSTLELGDSALYLCASSTAGVEAFFGQGTRLTVV.

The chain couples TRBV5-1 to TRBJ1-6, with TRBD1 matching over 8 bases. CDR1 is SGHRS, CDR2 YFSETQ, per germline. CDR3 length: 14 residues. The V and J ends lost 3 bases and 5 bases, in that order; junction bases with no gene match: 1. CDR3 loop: CASSWGQDNSPLHF. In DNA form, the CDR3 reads TGCGCCAGCAGCTGGGGACAGGATAATTCACCCCTCCACTTT.

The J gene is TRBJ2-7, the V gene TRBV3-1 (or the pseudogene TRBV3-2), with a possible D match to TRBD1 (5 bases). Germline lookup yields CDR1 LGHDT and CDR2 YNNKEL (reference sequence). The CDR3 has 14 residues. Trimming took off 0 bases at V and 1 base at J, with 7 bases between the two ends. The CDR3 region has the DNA TGTGCCAGCAGCCAAGATCAGGGTTCCTACGAGCAGTACTTC. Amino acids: CASSQDQGSYEQYF.

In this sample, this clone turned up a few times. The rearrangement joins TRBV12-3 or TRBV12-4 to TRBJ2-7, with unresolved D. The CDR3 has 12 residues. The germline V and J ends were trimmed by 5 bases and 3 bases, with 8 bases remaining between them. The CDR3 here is CASSRTNYEQYF. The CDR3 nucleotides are TGTGCCAGCAGTCGTACAAACTACGAGCAGTACTTC.

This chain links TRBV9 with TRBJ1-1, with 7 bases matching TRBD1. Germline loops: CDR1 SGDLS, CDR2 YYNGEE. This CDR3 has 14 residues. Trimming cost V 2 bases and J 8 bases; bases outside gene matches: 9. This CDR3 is CASSVTQGYGEAFF. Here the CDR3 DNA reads TGTGCCAGCAGCGTCACACAGGGGTACGGGGAAGCTTTCTTT.

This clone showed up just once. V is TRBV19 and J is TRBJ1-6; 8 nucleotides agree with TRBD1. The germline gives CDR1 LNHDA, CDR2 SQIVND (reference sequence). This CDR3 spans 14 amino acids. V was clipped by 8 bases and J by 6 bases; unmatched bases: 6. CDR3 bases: TGTGCCAGTCAACCGGGACAGGTTAATTCACCCCTCCACTTT. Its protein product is CASQPGQVNSPLHF.

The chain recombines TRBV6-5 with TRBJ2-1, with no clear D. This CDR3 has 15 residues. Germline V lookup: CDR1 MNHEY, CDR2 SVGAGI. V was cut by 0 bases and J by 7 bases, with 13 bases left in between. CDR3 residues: CASSYSLGLRNEQFF. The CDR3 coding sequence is TGTGCCAGCAGTTACTCGCTCGGTCTACGGAATGAGCAGTTCTTC.

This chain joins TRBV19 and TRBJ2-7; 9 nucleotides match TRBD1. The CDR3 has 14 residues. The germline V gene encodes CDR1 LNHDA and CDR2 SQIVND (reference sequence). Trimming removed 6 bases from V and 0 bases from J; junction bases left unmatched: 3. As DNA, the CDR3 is TGTGCCAGTAGGGGGACAGGGAGCTCCTACGAGCAGTACTTC. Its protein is CASRGTGSSYEQYF.

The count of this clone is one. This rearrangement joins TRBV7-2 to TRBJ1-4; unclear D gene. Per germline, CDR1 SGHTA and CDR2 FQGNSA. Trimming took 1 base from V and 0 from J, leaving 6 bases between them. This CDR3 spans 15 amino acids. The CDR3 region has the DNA TGTGCCAGCAGCTTAGAACGGGCAACTAATGAAAAACTGTTTTTT. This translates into CASSLERATNEKLFF.

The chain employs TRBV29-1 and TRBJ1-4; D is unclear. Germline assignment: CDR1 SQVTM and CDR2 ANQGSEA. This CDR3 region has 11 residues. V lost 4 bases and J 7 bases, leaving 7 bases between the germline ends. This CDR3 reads CSVGSFEKLFF. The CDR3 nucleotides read TGCAGCGTTGGGAGTTTTGAAAAACTGTTTTTT.

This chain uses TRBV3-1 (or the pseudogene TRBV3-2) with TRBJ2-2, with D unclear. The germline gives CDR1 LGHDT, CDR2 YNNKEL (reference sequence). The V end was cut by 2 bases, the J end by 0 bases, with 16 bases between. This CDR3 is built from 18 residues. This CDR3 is CASSQKISFTSNTGELFF. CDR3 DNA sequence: TGTGCCAGCAGCCAAAAAATTTCCTTCACATCGAACACCGGGGAGCTGTTTTTT.

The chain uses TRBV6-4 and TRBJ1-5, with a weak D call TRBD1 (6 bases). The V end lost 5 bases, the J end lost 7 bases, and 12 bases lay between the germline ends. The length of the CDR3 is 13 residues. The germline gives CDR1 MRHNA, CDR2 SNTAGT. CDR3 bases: TGTGCCAGCAGTAGCGAAGGGGGACAGCCCCAGCATTTT. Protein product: CASSSEGGQPQHF.

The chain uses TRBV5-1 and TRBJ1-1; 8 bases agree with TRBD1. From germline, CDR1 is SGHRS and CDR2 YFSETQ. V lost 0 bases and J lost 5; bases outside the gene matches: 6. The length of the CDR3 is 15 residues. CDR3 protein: CASSLEQGAGTEAFF. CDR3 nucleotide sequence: TGCGCCAGCAGCTTGGAGCAGGGGGCAGGGACTGAAGCTTTCTTT.

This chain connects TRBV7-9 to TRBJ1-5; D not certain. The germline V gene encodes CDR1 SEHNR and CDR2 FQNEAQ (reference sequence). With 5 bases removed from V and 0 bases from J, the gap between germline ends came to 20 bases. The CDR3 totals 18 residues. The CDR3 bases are TGTGCCAGCAGCCCCGGAGGGTCAGAAGGTTATAGCAATCAGCCCCAGCATTTT. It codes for CASSPGGSEGYSNQPQHF.